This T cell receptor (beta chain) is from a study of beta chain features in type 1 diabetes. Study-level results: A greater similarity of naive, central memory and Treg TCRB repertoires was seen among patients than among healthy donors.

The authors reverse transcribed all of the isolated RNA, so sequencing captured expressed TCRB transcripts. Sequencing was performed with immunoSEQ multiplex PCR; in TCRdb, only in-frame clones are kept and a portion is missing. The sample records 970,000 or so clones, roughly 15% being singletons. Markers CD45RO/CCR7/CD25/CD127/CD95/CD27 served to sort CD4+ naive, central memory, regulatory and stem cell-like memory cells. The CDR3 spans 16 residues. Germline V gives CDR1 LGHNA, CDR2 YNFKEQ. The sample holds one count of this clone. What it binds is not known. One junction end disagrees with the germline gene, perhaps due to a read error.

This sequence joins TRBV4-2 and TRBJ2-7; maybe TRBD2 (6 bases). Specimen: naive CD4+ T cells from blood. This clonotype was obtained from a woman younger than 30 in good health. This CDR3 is CPSSQDPEGPYYEQYF. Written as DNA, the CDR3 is TGTCCCAGCAGCCAAGACCCGGAGGGGCCCTACTACGAGCAGTACTTC.